This T cell receptor (beta chain) was documented in a study of monozygotic twins with inflammatory bowel disease. CDR1 SGHRS and CDR2 YFSETQ come from the germline V gene. This CDR3 comprises 14 residues. TCRdb reprocessed the 5' RACE reads and stores each CDR3 protein as one record, lacking DNA. The specimen's table records about 160,000 distinct CDR3 sequences. Sequencing was carried out using blood. The chain links TRBV5-1 to TRBJ2-5; the D call of TRBD1 rests on TCRdb alone, since no DNA is present to check it. The sequence was obtained from a human donor with ulcerative colitis or Crohn's disease, or a healthy co-twin of an affected twin (not recorded which). This chain's CDR3 is CASSPDKGEETQYF.